This T cell receptor (beta chain) was found in a study of T cells in localized non-small cell lung cancer. Points from the study as a whole: Uninvolved adjacent lung showed peak T cell clonality, exceeding tumor. Higher blood T cell density went with longer overall survival. Turning up in adjacent lung were a median roughly 62 of the top 100 tumor clones.

The germline gives CDR1 ENHRY, CDR2 SYGVKD. There are 15 residues in the CDR3. Trimming at V came to 2 bases and at J to 2 bases, leaving 3 bases not matched to a gene. The data were produced by immunoSEQ multiplex PCR, yet TCRdb's version contains in-frame clones alone and is incomplete. The repertoire holds some 25,000 clones, with roughly 80% as singletons. About this clone: Its target is not known.

This TCR was sampled from a man aged 40 to 70 with stage III squamous cell lung carcinoma. The sequences come from peripheral blood, collected before any cancer treatment. The genes are TRBV10-3 and TRBJ2-1; 7 bases fit TRBD2. The DNA of the CDR3 is TGTGCCATCAGTGAGGGTCGGGGGGCCTACAATGAGCAGTTCTTC. As protein: CAISEGRGAYNEQFF.